A single sample gave rise to the 20 T cell receptor beta chains below, sequenced in a study of identical twins' blood T cells. TCRdb independently ran MiXCR on the 5' RACE reads; one entry per CDR3 protein. The table lists 350,000 to 450,000 distinct CDR3 sequences, about 28% of them singletons, with 6.1% in the top ten. Sequencing was carried out using PBMCs. The source of these receptors is a woman aged 18 to 55 in good health.

The V and J genes are TRBV28 and TRBJ2-2; the match to TRBD1 covers 9 bases. Germline loops: CDR1 MDHEN, CDR2 SYDVKM. V trimming: 6 bases; J trimming: 3 bases; junction bases outside the gene matches: 5. The length of the CDR3 is 15 residues. DNA for the CDR3: TGTGCCAGCAGCCGACGGGACAGGGACACCGGGGAGCTGTTTTTT. This gives the protein CASSRRDRDTGELFF.

The V and J genes are TRBV20-1 and TRBJ1-1, with no clear D. CDR3 size: 10 residues. The germline CDR1 and CDR2 sequences are DFQATT and SNEGSKA (reference sequence). V was pared by 3 bases and J by 5 bases, with 4 bases between. The CDR3 sequence is CSASMTEAFF. The CDR3 coding sequence is TGCAGTGCTAGTATGACTGAAGCTTTCTTT.

This clonotype was observed a handful of times. CDR3 DNA: TGTGCCAGCAGCCACTCGGTCTTTGGTTCCTACAATGAGCAGTTCTTC. Encoded protein: CASSHSVFGSYNEQFF. The genes are TRBV3-1 and TRBJ2-1; no clear D. The CDR3 is made up of 16 amino acids. Germline V gene data show CDR1 as LGHDT and CDR2 as YNNKEL (reference sequence). V gave up 3 bases and J gave up 1 base, with 13 bases separating them.

The rearrangement links TRBV6-5 to TRBJ1-1; D is ambiguous. The ends were cut back, 0 bases at V and 5 bases at J, with 13 bases in the middle. CDR3 length: 15 amino acids. CDR1 is MNHEY and CDR2 is SVGAGI in the germline V gene. This CDR3 reads CASSYSNGVPTEAFF. CDR3 coding DNA: TGTGCCAGCAGTTACTCAAACGGGGTACCAACTGAAGCTTTCTTT.

This clonotype was detected only a few times. The chain uses TRBV6-6 and TRBJ2-7; 7 bases are shared with TRBD2. Looked up from germline, CDR1 is MNHNY and CDR2 is SVGAGI (reference sequence). The ends lost 4 bases at V and 7 bases at J; junction bases unmatched: 10. This CDR3 is built from 14 residues. The CDR3 loop reads CASSSSGLFGEQYF. The DNA of the CDR3 is TGTGCCAGCAGTTCTAGCGGACTCTTTGGGGAGCAGTACTTC.

This clonotype was counted ten times or more. The rearrangement links TRBV20-1 to TRBJ1-1; D is unresolved. Trimming shortened V by 6 bases and J by 1 base, and 15 bases separated the two germline ends. The V gene's germline CDR1 is DFQATT and CDR2 SNEGSKA (reference sequence). The CDR3 has 14 amino acids. CDR3 sequence: CSALKGSKNTEAFF. The CDR3 DNA sequence: TGCAGTGCCCTCAAAGGCAGCAAGAACACTGAAGCTTTCTTT.

This clonotype was seen more than once but under ten times. In DNA, the CDR3 is TGTGCCAGCAGCCTGGACCAGAACTATGGCTACACCTTC. Its translation: CASSLDQNYGYTF. The V gene is TRBV7-2, the J gene TRBJ1-2; D is undetermined. The germline V and J ends were trimmed by 5 bases and 2 bases, with 9 bases remaining between them. The CDR3 contains 13 residues. The V gene's germline CDR1 is SGHTA and CDR2 FQGNSA. Based on the CDR3 plus reference TRBV7-2 and TRBJ1-2, the full variable domain is GAGVSQSPSNKVTEKGKDVELRCDPISGHTALYWYRQSLGQGLEFLIYFQGNSAPDKSGLPSDRFSAERTGGSVSTLTIQRTQQEDSAVYLCASSLDQNYGYTFGSGTRLTVV.

This clonotype was seen more than once but under ten times. V is TRBV30 and J is TRBJ1-1, with D unclear. In germline, CDR1 is GTSNPN, CDR2 SVGIG (reference sequence). The CDR3 is 12 amino acids. Trimming removed 3 bases from V and 4 bases from J, with 9 bases in between. The CDR3 loop is CAWSRFITEAFF. The DNA for the CDR3 is TGTGCCTGGAGCAGGTTTATCACTGAAGCTTTCTTT.

CDR3 sequence: CASSWSERQVVPLHF. The CDR3 DNA is TGTGCCAGTAGCTGGTCCGAGAGACAGGTGGTCCCCCTCCACTTT. This chain links TRBV19 with TRBJ1-6, with a tentative D call TRBD1 (6 bases). The length of the CDR3 is 15 residues. Trimming took off 6 bases at V and 13 bases at J, with 22 bases between the two ends. The germline CDR1 and CDR2 sequences are LNHDA and SQIVND (reference sequence).

Notes on this clonotype: A read error may produce the germline difference seen at one junction end. The CDR3 DNA follows: TGTGCCAACAGTTACTCGACTGGGGCTGGGAGCACTGAAGCTTTCTTT. Its translation is CANSYSTGAGSTEAFF. This rearrangement joins TRBV6-5 to TRBJ1-1, with D perhaps TRBD1 (5 bases). There are 16 residues in the CDR3. Germline CDR1 MNHEY, CDR2 SVGAGI.

The J gene is TRBJ1-2, the V gene TRBV3-1; D gene unclear. V gave up 5 bases and J gave up 8 bases, with 15 bases separating them. The V gene's germline CDR1 is LGHDT and CDR2 YNNKEL (reference sequence). This CDR3 is 13 amino acids long. CDR3 in amino acids: CASSDPLGLGYTF. CDR3 bases: TGTGCCAGCAGCGACCCTCTTGGACTCGGCTACACCTTC.

The chain is built from TRBV19 and TRBJ2-3; tentatively, D is TRBD2 (6 bases). CDR3 size: 17 residues. Germline V gene lookup returns CDR1 LNHDA and CDR2 SQIVND (reference sequence). V was trimmed by 5 bases and J by 2 bases, leaving 20 bases between them. This CDR3 reads CASSPPRRGWPTDTQYF. CDR3 DNA sequence: TGTGCCAGTAGTCCCCCCCGGAGGGGATGGCCCACAGATACGCAGTATTTT.

The rearrangement joins TRBV11-2 to TRBJ2-5; unclear D gene. V was pared by 4 bases and J by 5 bases, with 11 bases between. Germline CDR1 reads SGHAT; CDR2 reads FQNNGV. The CDR3 length is 13 residues. The CDR3 nucleotides read TGTGCCAGCAGCTCAGGACGGATGGAGACCCAGTACTTC. As protein: CASSSGRMETQYF.

The gene calls are TRBV7-6 and TRBJ1-2, with D hard to call. CDR3 size: 15 residues. The germline V and J ends were trimmed by 1 base and 8 bases, with 17 bases remaining between them. Germline CDR1 is SGHVS and CDR2 is FNYEAQ. CDR3 bases: TGTGCCAGCAGCTTAGGAGTCAGGACCGATGAGGGCTACACCTTC. Amino acids: CASSLGVRTDEGYTF.

This clonotype was detected only once. This chain joins TRBV18 and TRBJ1-2, with a tentative D call TRBD1 (5 bases). CDR1 and CDR2 from the germline V gene are KGHSH and LQKENI. The germline V and J ends were trimmed by 3 bases and 1 base, with 12 bases remaining between them. This CDR3 has 15 residues. The CDR3 loop reads CASSPPAGNNYGYTF. CDR3 coding DNA: TGTGCCAGCTCACCCCCGGCAGGGAATAACTATGGCTACACCTTC.

The chain couples TRBV11-2 to TRBJ2-7, with unresolved D. This CDR3 is built from 14 residues. V gave up 0 bases and J gave up 4 bases, with 10 bases separating them. Germline CDR1 SGHAT, CDR2 FQNNGV. Here the CDR3 reads CASSLEAVDYEQYF. DNA of the CDR3: TGTGCCAGCAGCTTAGAGGCGGTCGATTACGAGCAGTACTTC. The variable domain in full, completed from reference TRBV11-2 and TRBJ2-7, reads EAGVAQSPRYKIIEKRQSVAFWCNPISGHATLYWYQQILGQGPKLLIQFQNNGVVDDSQLPKDRFSAERLKGVDSTLKIQPAKLEDSAVYLCASSLEAVDYEQYFGPGTRLTVT.

Many counts were recorded for this clonotype. This chain uses TRBV3-1 with TRBJ1-1; D unclear. This CDR3 has 13 residues. Trimming cost V 3 bases and J 6 bases, with 11 bases left between them. CDR1 and CDR2 from the germline V gene are LGHDT and YNNKEL (reference sequence). This CDR3 is CASSHGDGAEAFF. The CDR3 region has the DNA TGTGCCAGCAGCCACGGGGATGGAGCTGAAGCTTTCTTT.

This chain joins TRBV11-1 and TRBJ1-1; 7 bases line up with TRBD1. CDR3 size: 13 residues. The junction had 2 bases not matched to a gene; V was cut back by 6 bases and J by 1 base. Germline V gene lookup returns CDR1 SGHAT and CDR2 FQDESV (reference sequence). CDR3 in amino acids: CASRAGGNTEAFF. The CDR3 coding sequence is TGTGCCAGCAGGGCAGGGGGGAACACTGAAGCTTTCTTT.

This clonotype was detected many times. The chain couples TRBV20-1 to TRBJ1-1; no clear D gene. This CDR3 contains 12 residues. Germline CDR1 is DFQATT and CDR2 is SNEGSKA (reference sequence). CDR3 in amino acids: CRAGPVYTEAFF. The CDR3 nucleotides read TGCAGGGCCGGGCCGGTTTACACTGAAGCTTTCTTT.

There are many counts of this clonotype. The chain carries TRBV29-1 and TRBJ1-2; D remains unclear. CDR3 size: 12 residues. Germline V gene lookup returns CDR1 SQVTM and CDR2 ANQGSEA. V shed 6 bases and J shed 4 bases, with 12 bases lying between them. The CDR3 DNA sequence: TGCAGCGTCACAGTGAGCGGCTATGGCTACACCTTC. Translated: CSVTVSGYGYTF.